A single sample is the source of the 10 T cell receptor beta chains below, sequenced in a study of OX40 agonist ivuxolimab in advanced cancers. Sequencing used immunoSEQ multiplex PCR; TCRdb keeps in-frame clones, though not all of them. The repertoire holds about 160,000 clones, with approximately 94% as singletons. This specimen was CD4+ or CD8+ T cells sorted from blood, taken in a trial of the OX40 agonist ivuxolimab. The receptors derive from an adult with an advanced solid tumor such as melanoma, head and neck, liver or kidney cancer.

CDR3 bases: TGTGCCAGCAGTTCCCGGACAGGGCTGGAAAAACTGTTTTTT. Translated: CASSSRTGLEKLFF. V usage is TRBV28 and J usage is TRBJ1-4; 8 bases fit TRBD1. J gave up 8 bases and V 4 bases, and 6 bases lay outside the gene matches. Per germline, CDR1 MDHEN and CDR2 SYDVKM. The CDR3 runs 14 residues.

To note about this clone: The junction shows a germline mismatch at one end, possibly a read error. The chain employs TRBV5-1 and TRBJ1-1; D unclear. Germline V gene sequence: CDR1 SGHRS, CDR2 YFSETQ. The CDR3 is made up of 15 amino acids. This CDR3 is CASGLESPPGTEAFF. CDR3 coding DNA: TGCGCCAGCGGCTTGGAATCTCCCCCGGGCACTGAAGCTTTCTTT. The whole variable domain, filled in from reference TRBV5-1 and TRBJ1-1, reads KAGVTQTPRYLIKTRGQQVTLSCSPISGHRSVSWYQQTPGQGLQFLFEYFSETQRNKGNFPGRFSGRQFSNSRSEMNVSTLELGDSALYLCASGLESPPGTEAFFGQGTRLTVV.

A single count supports this clone. This chain joins TRBV6-6 and TRBJ1-6; D gene uncertain. The germline CDR1 and CDR2 sequences are MNHNY and SVGAGI (reference sequence). This CDR3 spans 15 amino acids. V was cut by 9 bases and J by 2 bases, with 14 bases left in between. The CDR3 coding sequence is TGTGCCAGTCAGTCCTCTCAGGCCTATAATTCACCCCTCCACTTT. This sequence encodes CASQSSQAYNSPLHF.

This clone was observed once. The chain couples TRBV7-8 to TRBJ2-7; D not certain. The CDR3 spans 13 residues. Looked up from germline, CDR1 is SGHVS and CDR2 is FQNEAQ. Between the trimmed V and J ends, which lost 1 base and 7 bases, there was a span of 11 bases. DNA for the CDR3: TGTGCCAGCAGCTTAGATCGACTGCGGGAGCAGTACTTC. This translates into CASSLDRLREQYF.

The chain has TRBV19 and TRBJ2-7, with a weak D call TRBD1 (7 bases). Germline CDR1 is LNHDA and CDR2 is SQIVND (reference sequence). The CDR3 loop spans 13 amino acids. V lost 8 bases, J lost 3 bases, and 14 bases lay in between. The CDR3, as DNA: TGTGCCAGTGAGAACAGGGGAGGCTACGAGCAGTACTTC. This translates into CASENRGGYEQYF. Full variable domain (remainder filled in from reference TRBV19 and TRBJ2-7): DGGITQSPKYLFRKEGQNVTLSCEQNLNHDAMYWYRQDPGQGLRLIYYSQIVNDFQKGDIAEGYSVSREKKESFPLTVTSAQKNPTAFYLCASENRGGYEQYFGPGTRLTVT.

The CDR3 is CASSQDLLFGGRTDTQYF. The CDR3 DNA sequence: TGCGCCAGCAGCCAAGATCTGCTTTTCGGGGGGCGCACAGATACGCAGTATTTT. The chain has TRBV4-3 and TRBJ2-3; D may be TRBD2 (7 bases). The CDR3 spans 18 residues. Germline CDR1 and CDR2: LGHNA and YSLEER. V was cut by 0 bases and J by 1 base, with 17 bases left in between.

CDR3 nucleotide sequence: TGTGCCAGCAGCTGGGACAGGGGAACGAACACCGGGGAGCTGTTTTTT. It specifies CASSWDRGTNTGELFF. The gene calls are TRBV5-4 and TRBJ2-2, with 10 bases fitting TRBD1. The CDR3 is made up of 16 amino acids. The junction had 2 bases not matched to a gene; V was cut back by 3 bases and J by 0 bases. Germline CDR1 reads SGHNT; CDR2 reads YYREEE (reference sequence).

The rearrangement joins TRBV19 to TRBJ1-5; D gene uncertain. Per germline, CDR1 LNHDA and CDR2 SQIVND (reference sequence). This CDR3 has 13 residues. V lost 6 bases and J 0 bases, leaving 6 bases between the germline ends. The CDR3 is CASRKSSNQPQHF. DNA of the CDR3: TGTGCCAGTAGAAAAAGTAGCAATCAGCCCCAGCATTTT.

The CDR3 reads CASSLASVGPGGSSNEQFF. The CDR3 bases are TGTGCCAGCAGCTTAGCGTCAGTTGGGCCCGGGGGATCCTCGAATGAGCAGTTCTTC. The chain recombines TRBV7-9 with TRBJ2-1; the D gene is possibly TRBD2 (6 bases). Germline V gene lookup returns CDR1 SEHNR and CDR2 FQNEAQ (reference sequence). Trimming took off 0 bases at V and 7 bases at J, with 25 bases between the two ends. CDR3 length: 19 amino acids.

The chain joins TRBV6-5 to TRBJ1-4; D call uncertain. In germline, CDR1 is MNHEY, CDR2 SVGAGI. The CDR3 has 12 residues. Trimming cost V 6 bases and J 3 bases, with 5 bases left between them. The CDR3 bases are TGTGCCAGCAGGGCAGCTAATGAAAAACTGTTTTTT. Residues: CASRAANEKLFF.